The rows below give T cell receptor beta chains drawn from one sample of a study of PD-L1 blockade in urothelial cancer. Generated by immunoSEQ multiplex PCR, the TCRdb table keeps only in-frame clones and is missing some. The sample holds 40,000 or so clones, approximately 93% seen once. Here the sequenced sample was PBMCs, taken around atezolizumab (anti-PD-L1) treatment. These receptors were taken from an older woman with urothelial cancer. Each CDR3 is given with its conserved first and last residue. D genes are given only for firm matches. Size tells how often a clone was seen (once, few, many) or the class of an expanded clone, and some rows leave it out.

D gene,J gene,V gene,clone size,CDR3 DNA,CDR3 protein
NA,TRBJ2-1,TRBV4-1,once,TGCGCCAGCAGTCTGGTAAATCGGGCTCAGGGTGAGCAGTTCTTC,CASSLVNRAQGEQFF
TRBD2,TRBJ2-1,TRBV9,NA,TGTGCCAGCAGCGTAGTTGGGACTAGCGGAAACAATGAGCAGTTCTTC,CASSVVGTSGNNEQFF
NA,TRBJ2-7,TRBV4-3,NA,TGCGCCAGCAGCCAACCCCCATCCTACGAGCAGTACTTC,CASSQPPSYEQYF
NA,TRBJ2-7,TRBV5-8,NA,TGTGCCAGCAGCGCAACACAGTGGATCTCCTACGAGCAGTACTTC,CASSATQWISYEQYF
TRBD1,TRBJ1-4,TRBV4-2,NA,TGTGCCAGCAGCCAAGAAGTTCCAGGATCGACAGGGGAGAATGAAAAACTGTTTTTT,CASSQEVPGSTGENEKLFF
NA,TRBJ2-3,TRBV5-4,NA,TGTGCCAGCAGCTTTGCCCGACTCACAGATACGCAGTATTTT,CASSFARLTDTQYF
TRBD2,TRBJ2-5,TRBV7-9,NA,TGTGCCAGCAGCTTAATAGCGGGAGGTCGGGAGACCCAGTACTTC,CASSLIAGGRETQYF
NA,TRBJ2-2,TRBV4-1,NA,TGCGCCAGCAGCCAAGATCGGCTTCTAGGCATCACCGGGGAGCTGTTTTTT,CASSQDRLLGITGELFF
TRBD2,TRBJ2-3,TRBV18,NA,TGTGCCAGCTCACCACAGGCGGGAGGGCCAGATACGCAGTATTTT,CASSPQAGGPDTQYF
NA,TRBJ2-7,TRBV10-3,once,TGTGCCATCAGTGAGTCCGGGCAGGGGGGATACGAGCAGTACTTC,CAISESGQGGYEQYF
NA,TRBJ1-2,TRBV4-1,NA,TGCGCCAGCAGCCATGCAGTTCAAGGCTACACCTTC,CASSHAVQGYTF
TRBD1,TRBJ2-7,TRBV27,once,TGTGCCAGCAGTCCTACAGGGGCCTACGAGCAGTACTTC,CASSPTGAYEQYF
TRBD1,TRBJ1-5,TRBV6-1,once,TGTGCCAGCAGCGAACAGGGGAATAATCAGCCCCAGCATTTT,CASSEQGNNQPQHF
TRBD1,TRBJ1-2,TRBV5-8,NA,TGTGCCAGCAGCCACAGGACAGGGTTTAGCTATGGCTACACCTTC,CASSHRTGFSYGYTF
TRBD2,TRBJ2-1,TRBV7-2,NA,TGTGCCAGCAGCTTTTTAGCGGGAGGCCTTCCCCAGCAGTTCTTC,CASSFLAGGLPQQFF
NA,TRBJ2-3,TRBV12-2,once,TGTGCAAGTCGCTTAGGGGGACTAGCGGGATCCCCCCCACACACAGATACGCAGTATTTT,CASRLGGLAGSPPHTDTQYF
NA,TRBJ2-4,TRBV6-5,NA,TGTGCCAGCAGTTCGACAGGAGCTCTAGCCAAAAACATTCAGTACTTC,CASSSTGALAKNIQYF
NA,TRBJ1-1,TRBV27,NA,TGTGCCAGCAGTCCACGCCATCGGGTTAGGGAACTAGTACGGATGATCACTGAAGCTTTCTTT,CASSPRHRVRELVRMITEAFF
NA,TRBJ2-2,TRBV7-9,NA,TGTGCCAGCAGCTTAGCCAGCGTCGCTTCGAACACCGGGGAGCTGTTTTTT,CASSLASVASNTGELFF
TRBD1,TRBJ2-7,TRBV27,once,TGTGCCAGCAGTTCTCCCGGGACAGGGAACTACGAGCAGTACTTC,CASSSPGTGNYEQYF
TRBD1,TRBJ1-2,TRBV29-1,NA,TGCAGCGTTGACCTAGGGGGCGGTGGCTATGGCTACACCTTC,CSVDLGGGGYGYTF
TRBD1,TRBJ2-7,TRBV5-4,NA,TGTGCCAGCAGTTCAGGGGGATCCTACGAGCAGTACTTC,CASSSGGSYEQYF
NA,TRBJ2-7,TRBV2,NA,TGTGCCAGCAGCGTACAATACTACGAGCAGTACTTC,CASSVQYYEQYF
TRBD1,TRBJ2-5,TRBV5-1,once,TGCGCCAGCAGCTTAGTGGGACAGAAGCAAGAGACCCAGTACTTC,CASSLVGQKQETQYF
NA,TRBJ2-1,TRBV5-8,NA,TGTGCCAGCAGCCCGGTGATCCTGGTACAGTTCTTC,CASSPVILVQFF
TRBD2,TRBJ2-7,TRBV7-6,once,TGTGCCAGCAGCTTAGCGACTAGCGGGAGTTCCTACGAGCAGTACTTC,CASSLATSGSSYEQYF
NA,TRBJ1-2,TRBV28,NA,TGTGCCAGCAGTTTGGTCAGCCCGGGGGGCTACACCTTC,CASSLVSPGGYTF
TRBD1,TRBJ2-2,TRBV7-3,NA,TGTGCCAGCAGCCCCAACAGGGGGCGCGGCACCGGGGAGCTGTTTTTT,CASSPNRGRGTGELFF
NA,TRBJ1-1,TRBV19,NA,TGTGCCAGTAGTATAGTGGGACAACCGAACACTGAAGCTTTCTTT,CASSIVGQPNTEAFF
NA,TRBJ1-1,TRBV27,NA,TGTGCCAGCAGTTTAGGGAATAGGATGGGAGCTGAAGCTTTCTTT,CASSLGNRMGAEAFF
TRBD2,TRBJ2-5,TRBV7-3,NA,TGTGCCAGCAGCTCCGGGACTAGCGGGAGTAGGGAGACCCAGTACTTC,CASSSGTSGSRETQYF
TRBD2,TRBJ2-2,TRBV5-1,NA,TGCGCCAGCAGCTTGCGGGAGGTGGCGAACACCGGGGAGCTGTTTTTT,CASSLREVANTGELFF
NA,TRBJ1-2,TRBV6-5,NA,TGTGCCAGCAGCACGACAGACAACTATGGCTACACCTTC,CASSTTDNYGYTF
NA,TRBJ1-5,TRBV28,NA,TGTGCCAGCAGTTCCCCTCGACAGGTCAAAGATCAGCCCCAGCATTTT,CASSSPRQVKDQPQHF
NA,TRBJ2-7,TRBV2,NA,TGTGCCAGCAGTGAAGTCCCCGGGACTGCCTCCTACGAGCAGTACTTC,CASSEVPGTASYEQYF
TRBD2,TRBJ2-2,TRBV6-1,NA,TGTGCCAGCAGGCGACGACGGGAGGGCACCGGGGAGCTGTTTTTT,CASRRRREGTGELFF
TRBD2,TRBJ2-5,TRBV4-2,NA,TGTGCCAGCAGCCAATCGGGGGGGCGCCACCAAGAGACCCAGTACTTC,CASSQSGGRHQETQYF
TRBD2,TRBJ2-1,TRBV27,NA,TGTGCCAGCAGTTTTACAACGTTGACTAGCGGGAGTCAGTTCTTC,CASSFTTLTSGSQFF
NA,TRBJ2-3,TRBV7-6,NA,TGTGCCAGCAGCTCCCAGGACAGATTCACAGATACGCAGTATTTT,CASSSQDRFTDTQYF
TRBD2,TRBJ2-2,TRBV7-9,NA,TGTGCCAGCAGCTCGACTAGCGGGAGGGCCGGCGGGGAGCTGTTTTTT,CASSSTSGRAGGELFF
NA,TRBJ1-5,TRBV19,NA,TGTGCCAGTAGTCTCCGCCCGGGGCCCCAGCATTTT,CASSLRPGPQHF
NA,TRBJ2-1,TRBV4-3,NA,TGCGCCAGCAGCCAAGATCGGGTGCTGGATGAGCAGTTCTTC,CASSQDRVLDEQFF
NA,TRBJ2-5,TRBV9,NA,TGTGCCAGCAGCGTTGGGCAAACCCAGTACTTC,CASSVGQTQYF